Following are 21 T cell receptor beta chains from one sample sequenced in a study of regulatory T cells in long-lasting Graves disease. Library construction for TCR beta used iRepertoire HTBI primers and Arm-PCR of CDR3 regions. One entry per CDR3 protein, called by TCRdb with MiXCR from the multiplex PCR reads. The table lists fewer than 550,000 distinct CDR3 sequences, roughly 21% of them singletons. Time point here: persistent/refractory GD, antithyroid drugs over 5 years with positive TRAb. Making the TCR library involved RNA that had been extracted from PBMCs. The source material was peripheral blood mononuclear cells (PBMCs), sampled when the disease was refractory, from a patient treated with antithyroid drugs. The receptors come from a female donor with Graves disease.

The V gene is TRBV29-1, the J gene TRBJ2-1; D is ambiguous. Germline V gene lookup returns CDR1 SQVTM and CDR2 ANQGSEA. This CDR3 region has 13 residues. Trimming took 4 bases from V and 9 from J, leaving 16 bases between them. The CDR3 coding sequence is TGCAGCGTTGTACTGGGGTATGGACGTGAGCAGTTCTTC. It is translated as CSVVLGYGREQFF.

This sequence joins TRBV6-9 and TRBJ2-7; the match to TRBD2 covers 10 bases. The V segment lost 3 bases and the J segment 6 bases; nucleotides outside the gene matches: 11. The CDR3 is 16 amino acids. Per the germline V gene, CDR1 is MNHGY and CDR2 is SVAAGI. The CDR3 is CASSYSTAGGLAEQYF. The CDR3 DNA follows: TGTGCCAGCAGTTACTCTACAGCGGGGGGGCTGGCCGAGCAGTACTTC.

This clonotype has a count of ten or more. Here the CDR3 DNA reads TGTGCCAGCAGCCCCAGCGGCGCAGCTAAGAACACTGAAGCTTTCTTT. It codes for CASSPSGAAKNTEAFF. This chain joins TRBV12-3 or TRBV12-4 and TRBJ1-1; D is uncertain. The V and J ends lost 6 bases and 1 base respectively, with 18 bases between them. CDR3 length equals 16 residues.

The V gene is TRBV11-3, the J gene TRBJ2-5; D gene unclear. Trimming removed 5 bases from V and 0 bases from J, with 13 bases in between. Germline V lookup: CDR1 SGHNT, CDR2 YENEEA. There are 15 residues in the CDR3. CDR3: CASSPFNAHQETQYF. In DNA form, the CDR3 reads TGTGCCAGCAGCCCTTTTAATGCACACCAAGAGACCCAGTACTTC.

The chain couples TRBV4-1 to TRBJ2-2, with D possibly called TRBD1 or TRBD2 (5 bases each). The CDR3 length is 16 residues. V shed 0 bases and J shed 4 bases, with 12 bases lying between them. CDR1 and CDR2 from the germline V gene are MGHRA and YSYEKL. This CDR3 reads CASSQEGVVATGELFF. The CDR3 DNA reads as TGCGCCAGCAGCCAAGAGGGGGTGGTGGCCACCGGGGAGCTGTTTTTT.

This clonotype has at least ten counts. This sequence joins TRBV27 and TRBJ2-5; 9 positions agree with TRBD1. Germline CDR1 and CDR2: MNHEY and SMNVEV (reference sequence). V was pared by 6 bases and J by 4 bases, with 3 bases of the junction left unmatched. The CDR3 totals 13 residues. The DNA for the CDR3 is TGTGCCAGCAGAACAGGGGGCGGAGAGACCCAGTACTTC. Translating gives CASRTGGGETQYF.

The CDR3 reads CASSPHPLAGAGETQYF. The CDR3 nucleotides read TGTGCCAGCAGCCCCCACCCACTAGCGGGGGCGGGAGAGACCCAGTACTTC. This chain links TRBV14 with TRBJ2-5; 11 bases are shared with TRBD2. Per germline, CDR1 SGHDN and CDR2 FVKESK. J lost 4 bases, V lost 4 bases, and 11 bases had no gene match. The CDR3 loop spans 17 amino acids.

At least ten counts were recorded for this clonotype. The chain carries TRBV20-1 and TRBJ2-5, with D uncertain. Germline V gives CDR1 DFQATT, CDR2 SNEGSKA (reference sequence). This CDR3 contains 13 residues. V was shortened by 3 bases and J by 5 bases, with 13 bases between the two germline ends. The CDR3 region has the DNA TGCAGTGCTAGTATGGGATTTGCGGAGACCCAGTACTTC. Translating gives CSASMGFAETQYF.

This clonotype was detected many times. DNA for the CDR3: TGTGCCAGCAGCCTAAGGGACAGGGGAACCGAGCAGTACTTC. Encoded protein: CASSLRDRGTEQYF. The chain recombines TRBV3-1 with TRBJ2-7; 10 bases align to TRBD1. J lost 6 bases, V lost 4 bases, and 6 bases had no gene match. The germline V gene has CDR1 LGHDT and CDR2 YNNKEL (reference sequence). The CDR3 extends over 14 amino acids.

This clonotype has only a few counts. The genes are TRBV30 and TRBJ2-2; tentative D call: TRBD1 (6 bases). From germline, CDR1 is GTSNPN and CDR2 SVGIG (reference sequence). Trimming stripped 4 bases from V and 5 bases from J, with 8 bases between. The CDR3 consists of 12 residues. In DNA form, the CDR3 reads TGTGCCTGGAACAGGGCAACCGGGGAGCTGTTTTTT. It specifies CAWNRATGELFF. The entire variable domain, with the rest obtained from reference TRBV30 and TRBJ2-2, is as follows: SQTIHQWPATLVQPVGSPLSLECTVEGTSNPNLYWYRQAAGRGLQLLFYSVGIGQISSEVPQNLSASRPQDRQFILSSKKLLLSDSGFYLCAWNRATGELFFGEGSRLTVL.

This rearrangement joins TRBV9 to TRBJ1-2, with a tentative D call TRBD1 (5 bases). There are 14 residues in the CDR3. V lost 1 base and J lost 4, with 11 bases in between. In germline, CDR1 is SGDLS, CDR2 YYNGEE. In DNA, the CDR3 is TGTGCCAGCAGCGTATCTGGGGCCGGCTATGGCTACACCTTC. Translating it yields CASSVSGAGYGYTF. The full variable domain, rest sourced from reference TRBV9 and TRBJ1-2, is DSGVTQTPKHLITATGQRVTLRCSPRSGDLSVYWYQQSLDQGLQFLIQYYNGEERAKGNILERFSAQQFPDLHSELNLSSLELGDSALYFCASSVSGAGYGYTFGSGTRLTVV.

This clonotype was detected only a few times. The chain couples TRBV7-2 to TRBJ2-7, with 7 bases aligning to TRBD1. Losses at the gene ends were 2 bases for V and 3 bases for J; bases not matched to a gene: 10. Germline loops: CDR1 SGHTA, CDR2 FQGNSA. The CDR3 covers 16 residues. The CDR3 sequence: CASSLPPGQRHYEQYF. The CDR3 region has the DNA TGTGCCAGCAGCTTACCCCCGGGACAGCGTCACTACGAGCAGTACTTC.

The chain couples TRBV28 to TRBJ1-1; possible D gene TRBD1, 6 bases. The CDR3 loop spans 14 amino acids. Germline V gene sequence: CDR1 MDHEN, CDR2 SYDVKM. The germline V and J ends were trimmed by 7 bases and 4 bases, with 16 bases remaining between them. The CDR3 sequence is CASKKGGAGTEAFF. The CDR3 region has the DNA TGTGCCAGCAAAAAAGGGGGAGCGGGCACTGAAGCTTTCTTT.

This clonotype was counted ten times or more. The chain joins TRBV28 to TRBJ2-7, with 9 bases aligning to TRBD1. Trimming cost V 6 bases and J 12 bases; bases outside gene matches: 12. The germline gives CDR1 MDHEN, CDR2 SYDVKM. The CDR3 totals 13 residues. The DNA of the CDR3 is TGTGCCAGCAGCCAAGCCCCCCCGGACAGGGGGTACTTC. This encodes CASSQAPPDRGYF.

The table lists this clonotype with a few counts. The chain is built from TRBV7-2 and TRBJ2-7, with a weak D call TRBD2 (5 bases). The CDR3 is 15 residues long. Germline V gene lookup returns CDR1 SGHTA and CDR2 FQGNSA. With 5 bases removed from V and 0 bases from J, the gap between germline ends came to 14 bases. The CDR3: CASSQRTGSSYEQYF. The CDR3 coding sequence is TGTGCCAGCAGCCAACGCACGGGGAGCTCCTACGAGCAGTACTTC.

A note on this clonotype: This clone may be a read error of a much larger clone one base away. The CDR3 does not end in the conserved phenylalanine or tryptophan, so this is likely a read error. The rearrangement joins TRBV5-1 to TRBJ1-6, with D hard to call. CDR1 and CDR2 (germline): SGHRS, YFSETQ. The CDR3 loop spans 14 amino acids. Trimming removed 0 bases from V and 4 bases from J, with 5 bases in between. CDR3 region: CASSLDRYNSPLHL. As DNA, the CDR3 is TGCGCCAGCAGCTTGGATCGGTATAATTCACCCCTCCACCTT.

The J gene is TRBJ2-6, the V gene TRBV25-1; 7 nucleotides agree with TRBD1. With 3 bases clipped from V and 0 bases from J, the junction kept 11 bases outside the gene matches. The CDR3 sequence is 19 residues long. Per germline, CDR1 MGHDK and CDR2 SYGVNS. CDR3 region: CASSEPRQGSTSGANVLTF. CDR3 DNA sequence: TGTGCCAGCAGTGAGCCAAGACAGGGTTCAACCTCTGGGGCCAACGTCCTGACTTTC.

The sample holds many counts of this clonotype. The chain joins TRBV28 to TRBJ1-2, with 9 nucleotides matching TRBD1. V shed 6 bases, J shed 4 bases, and the junction held 6 bases outside the gene matches. The CDR3 has 14 amino acids. Germline lookup yields CDR1 MDHEN and CDR2 SYDVKM. The CDR3 loop reads CASRTDRGGYGYTF. DNA of the CDR3: TGTGCCAGCAGAACGGACAGGGGCGGCTATGGCTACACCTTC.

This clonotype was detected many times. This sequence joins TRBV28 and TRBJ1-5, with D unresolved. V was shortened by 6 bases and J by 10 bases, with 19 bases between the two germline ends. This CDR3 is 14 amino acids long. CDR1 and CDR2 from the germline V gene are MDHEN and SYDVKM. The CDR3 protein is CASSLRTARYPQHF. As DNA, the CDR3 is TGTGCCAGCAGCCTAAGGACTGCCCGTTATCCCCAGCATTTT.

Only a few counts were recorded for this clonotype. V usage is TRBV3-1 and J usage is TRBJ2-5, with D possibly being TRBD1 or TRBD2 (5 bases each). Per germline, CDR1 LGHDT and CDR2 YNNKEL (reference sequence). The CDR3 is made up of 14 amino acids. V lost 4 bases, J lost 5 bases, and 14 bases lay in between. The DNA for the CDR3 is TGTGCCAGCAGCCCGACACTAGGGGTGGAGACCCAGTACTTC. Translating gives CASSPTLGVETQYF.

This clonotype was seen at least ten times. The chain links TRBV28 to TRBJ2-7; perhaps D is TRBD1 or TRBD2 (7 bases each). Germline V gene sequence: CDR1 MDHEN, CDR2 SYDVKM. The V end was cut by 3 bases, the J end by 0 bases, with 12 bases between. This CDR3 is built from 15 residues. CDR3 bases: TGTGCCAGCAGTTTCAGGGGGGGAAGCTCCTACGAGCAGTACTTC. Residues: CASSFRGGSSYEQYF.